The next 14 T cell receptor beta chains were all read from a single sample in a study of post-analysis software for immune sequencing data. cDNA libraries of TCR beta carried unique molecular identifiers. Using its own MiXCR run on the PCR reads, TCRdb lists one record per CDR3 protein. The sample holds roughly 600,000 distinct CDR3 sequences, roughly 40% seen once. These receptors have no identified antigens. Whole-study results and caveats: With TRBV5-6, TRBV5-1 and TRBV20-1 included, about five TRBV segments were more frequent in patients than in controls.

Sequenced input: blood. The receptors stem from a girl aged 5-17 years with multiple sclerosis.

For the CDR3, the DNA is TGTGCCAGCGGCCAGCGGGAGACTGGAGATGAGCAGTTCTTC. This codes for CASGQRETGDEQFF. This chain links TRBV12-3 or TRBV12-4 with TRBJ2-1; 8 bases line up with TRBD2. V lost 8 bases to trimming and J lost 8 bases; unmatched junction nucleotides: 11. The CDR3 spans 14 residues.

This clonotype has ten or more counts. Its ends do not fully match the called genes, so a read error is possible. The CDR3 DNA reads as TGTGCCAGCAGCTCCGGGACTAGCTCCACAGATACGCAGTATTTT. Protein sequence: CASSSGTSSTDTQYF. This chain links TRBV5-1 with TRBJ2-3, with 9 bases matching TRBD2. The germline V gene has CDR1 SGHRS and CDR2 YFSETQ. The CDR3 is 15 amino acids.

Details on this clonotype: Sequence at one end of the junction differs from germline and may be a read error. This chain connects TRBV28 to TRBJ1-2, with D perhaps matching TRBD1 (5 bases). The CDR3 contains 13 residues. CDR1 MDHEN and CDR2 SYDVKM come from the germline V gene. CDR3 sequence: CASWGTAGYAYTF. CDR3 in DNA: TGTGCCAGCTGGGGCACAGCAGGCTATGCCTACACCTTC.

A few counts support this clonotype. The CDR3 DNA reads as TGTGCCAGCAGCGCCGGGCGGGAGGGAGGTACGCAGTATTTT. Translated: CASSAGREGGTQYF. The genes are TRBV9 and TRBJ2-3; TRBD2 matches 9 bases. The germline CDR1 and CDR2 sequences are SGDLS and YYNGEE. Trimming took 3 bases from V and 8 from J; bases not matched to a gene: 7. There are 14 residues in the CDR3. Together with reference TRBV9 and TRBJ2-3, the CDR3 gives the full variable domain: DSGVTQTPKHLITATGQRVTLRCSPRSGDLSVYWYQQSLDQGLQFLIQYYNGEERAKGNILERFSAQQFPDLHSELNLSSLELGDSALYFCASSAGREGGTQYFGPGTRLTVL.

The chain recombines TRBV3-1 with TRBJ2-4; 13 bases are a match to TRBD2. There are 20 residues in the CDR3. Trimming removed 2 bases from V and 1 base from J; junction bases left unmatched: 11. Per the germline V gene, CDR1 is LGHDT and CDR2 is YNNKEL (reference sequence). Here the CDR3 reads CASSQSLLAGGRPAKNIQYF. The CDR3 DNA is TGTGCCAGCAGCCAAAGCCTACTAGCGGGAGGGCGCCCTGCCAAAAACATTCAGTACTTC.

The gene calls are TRBV6-5 and TRBJ1-2, with a possible D match to TRBD1 (6 bases). The CDR3 spans 11 residues. Germline V gene data show CDR1 as MNHEY and CDR2 as SVGAGI. The V gene lost 10 bases and the J gene lost 6 bases, with 12 bases spanning the gap. The DNA of the CDR3 is TGTGCCATCCATAAGGGGGATGGCTACACCTTC. As protein: CAIHKGDGYTF.

The V call is TRBV6-5, the J call TRBJ2-3; D gene ambiguous. This CDR3 spans 14 amino acids. The germline V gene encodes CDR1 MNHEY and CDR2 SVGAGI. Trimming took 0 bases from V and 7 from J, leaving 11 bases between them. The CDR3 is CASSYSLRQYTQYF. CDR3 DNA sequence: TGTGCCAGCAGTTACTCGTTGCGCCAATATACGCAGTATTTT.

The chain has TRBV7-9 and TRBJ2-7; possibly TRBD1 or TRBD2 for D (6 bases each). CDR1 is SEHNR, CDR2 FQNEAQ, per germline (reference sequence). Trimming left V 2 bases short and J 3 bases short, with 20 bases between. The CDR3 length is 17 residues. The CDR3 DNA is TGTGCCAGCAGCTTAAGCGAGGGGGGCCCCCACAACTACGAGCAGTACTTC. It is translated as CASSLSEGGPHNYEQYF. The full variable domain, its missing parts supplied by reference TRBV7-9 and TRBJ2-7, is DTGVSQNPRHKITKRGQNVTFRCDPISEHNRLYWYRQTLGQGPEFLTYFQNEAQLEKSRLLSDRFSAERPKGSFSTLEIQRTEQGDSAMYLCASSLSEGGPHNYEQYFGPGTRLTVT.

The J gene is TRBJ1-5, the V gene TRBV10-3; D unclear. Looked up from germline, CDR1 is ENHRY and CDR2 is SYGVKD. This CDR3 has 15 amino acids. V shed 1 base and J shed 2 bases, with 9 bases lying between them. The CDR3 nucleotides are TGTGCCATCAGTGAGTGGGCTGGGGGCAATCAGCCCCAGCATTTT. Residues: CAISEWAGGNQPQHF.

The V gene is TRBV12-3 or TRBV12-4, the J gene TRBJ1-1; D gene ambiguous. Trimming cost V 6 bases and J 4 bases, with 21 bases left between them. The CDR3 runs to 16 residues. The CDR3 DNA is TGTGCCAGCAGCCCCTTCATTAGAAACAGCCGCACTGAAGCTTTCTTT. Its translation: CASSPFIRNSRTEAFF.

The chain carries TRBV10-3 and TRBJ1-2; D is unclear. The CDR3 runs 13 residues. Germline CDR1 is ENHRY and CDR2 is SYGVKD. V gave up 3 bases and J gave up 6 bases, with 11 bases separating them. In DNA form, the CDR3 reads TGTGCCATCAGTGAAACCGCCCAGAATGGCTACACCTTC. It yields the protein CAISETAQNGYTF.

This sequence joins TRBV7-2 and TRBJ2-5, with 10 nucleotides matching TRBD1. J gave up 4 bases and V 5 bases, and 10 bases lay outside the gene matches. Germline-derived CDR1 and CDR2 are SGHTA and FQGNSA. This CDR3 region has 16 residues. CDR3 in amino acids: CASSEGTGALVETQYF. For the CDR3, the DNA is TGTGCCAGCAGCGAAGGGACAGGGGCGCTGGTAGAGACCCAGTACTTC. Together with reference TRBV7-2 and TRBJ2-5, the CDR3 gives the full variable domain: GAGVSQSPSNKVTEKGKDVELRCDPISGHTALYWYRQSLGQGLEFLIYFQGNSAPDKSGLPSDRFSAERTGGSVSTLTIQRTQQEDSAVYLCASSEGTGALVETQYFGPGTRLLVL.

This chain uses TRBV10-3 with TRBJ2-1, with 11 nucleotides matching TRBD2. The CDR3 runs 15 residues. V dropped 6 bases and J dropped 1; count of bases not matched to a gene: 2. Germline CDR1 reads ENHRY; CDR2 reads SYGVKD. The CDR3 region is CAISLAGGSYNEQFF. CDR3 DNA: TGTGCCATCAGCCTAGCGGGAGGATCCTACAATGAGCAGTTCTTC.

This clonotype was seen a handful of times. V gene TRBV20-1 combines with J gene TRBJ1-1; D remains ambiguous. V was clipped by 5 bases and J by 5 bases, with 12 bases between them. This CDR3 is built from 12 residues. CDR1 and CDR2 from the germline V gene are DFQATT and SNEGSKA (reference sequence). CDR3: CSAGNPETEAFF. The CDR3, as DNA: TGCAGTGCTGGGAACCCTGAGACTGAAGCTTTCTTT.